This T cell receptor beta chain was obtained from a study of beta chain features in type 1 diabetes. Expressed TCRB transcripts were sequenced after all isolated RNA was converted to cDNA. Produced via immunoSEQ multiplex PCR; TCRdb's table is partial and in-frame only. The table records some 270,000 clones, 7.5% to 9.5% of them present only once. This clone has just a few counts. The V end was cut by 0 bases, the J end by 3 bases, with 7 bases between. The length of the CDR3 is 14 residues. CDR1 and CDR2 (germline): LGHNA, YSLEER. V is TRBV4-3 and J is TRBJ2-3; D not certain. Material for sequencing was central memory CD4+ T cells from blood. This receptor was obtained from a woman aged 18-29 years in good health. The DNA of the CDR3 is TGCGCCAGCAGCCAAGATACTGCGACAGATACGCAGTATTTT. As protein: CASSQDTATDTQYF.